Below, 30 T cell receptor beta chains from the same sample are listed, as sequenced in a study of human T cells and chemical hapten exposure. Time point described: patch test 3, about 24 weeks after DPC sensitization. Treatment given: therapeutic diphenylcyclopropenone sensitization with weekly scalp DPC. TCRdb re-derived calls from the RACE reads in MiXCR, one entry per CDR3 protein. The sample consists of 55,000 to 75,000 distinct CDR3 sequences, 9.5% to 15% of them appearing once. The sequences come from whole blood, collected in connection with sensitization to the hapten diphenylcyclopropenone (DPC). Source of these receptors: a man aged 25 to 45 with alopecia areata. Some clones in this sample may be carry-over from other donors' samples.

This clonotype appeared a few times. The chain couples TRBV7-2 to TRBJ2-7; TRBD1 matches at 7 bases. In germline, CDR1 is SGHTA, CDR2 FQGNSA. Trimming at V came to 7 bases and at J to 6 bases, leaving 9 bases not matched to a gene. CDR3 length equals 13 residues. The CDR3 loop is CASIRTPGGEQYF. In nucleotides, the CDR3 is TGTGCCAGCATTCGTACCCCAGGGGGCGAGCAGTACTTC.

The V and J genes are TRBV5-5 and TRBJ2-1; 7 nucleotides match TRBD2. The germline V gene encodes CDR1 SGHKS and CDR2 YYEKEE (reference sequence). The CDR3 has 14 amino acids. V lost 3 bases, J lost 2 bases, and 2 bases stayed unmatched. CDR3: CASSSRGAYNEQFF. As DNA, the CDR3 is TGTGCCAGCAGCTCACGGGGGGCCTACAATGAGCAGTTCTTC.

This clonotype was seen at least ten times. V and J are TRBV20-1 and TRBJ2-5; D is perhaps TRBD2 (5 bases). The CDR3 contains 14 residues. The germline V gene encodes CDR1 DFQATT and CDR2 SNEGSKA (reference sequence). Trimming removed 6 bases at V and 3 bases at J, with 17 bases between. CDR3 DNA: TGCAGTGCCGCGGGCCATAGGGCCGAAGAGACCCAGTACTTC. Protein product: CSAAGHRAEETQYF.

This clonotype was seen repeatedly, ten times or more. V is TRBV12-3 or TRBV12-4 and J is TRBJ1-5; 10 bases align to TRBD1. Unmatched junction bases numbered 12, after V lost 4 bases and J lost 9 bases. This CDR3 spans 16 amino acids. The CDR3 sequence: CASSSAGQGTWVPQHF. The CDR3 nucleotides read TGTGCCAGCAGTTCGGCGGGACAGGGGACCTGGGTGCCCCAGCATTTT.

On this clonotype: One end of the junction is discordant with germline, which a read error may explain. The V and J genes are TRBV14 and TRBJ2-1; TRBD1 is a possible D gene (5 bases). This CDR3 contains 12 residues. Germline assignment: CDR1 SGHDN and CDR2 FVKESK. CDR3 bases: TGTGCCAACAGCCAAGCAGGGCGGCAGCAGTTCTTC. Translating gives CANSQAGRQQFF.

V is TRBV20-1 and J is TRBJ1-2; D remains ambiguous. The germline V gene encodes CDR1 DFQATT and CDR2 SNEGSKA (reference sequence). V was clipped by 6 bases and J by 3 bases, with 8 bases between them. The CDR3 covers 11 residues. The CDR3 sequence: CSAWDDYGYTF. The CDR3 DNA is TGCAGTGCCTGGGATGACTATGGCTACACCTTC.

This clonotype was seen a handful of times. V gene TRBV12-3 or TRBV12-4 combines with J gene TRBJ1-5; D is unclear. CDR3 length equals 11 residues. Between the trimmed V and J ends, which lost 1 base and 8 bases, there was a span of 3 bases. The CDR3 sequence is CASSLGEPQHF. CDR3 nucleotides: TGTGCCAGCAGTTTAGGGGAGCCCCAGCATTTT.

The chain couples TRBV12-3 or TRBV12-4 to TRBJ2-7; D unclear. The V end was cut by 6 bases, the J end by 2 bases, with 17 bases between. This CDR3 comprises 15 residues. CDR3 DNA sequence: TGTGCCAGCAGCCCGCTCCTCATTGACCCCTACGAGCAGTACTTC. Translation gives CASSPLLIDPYEQYF.

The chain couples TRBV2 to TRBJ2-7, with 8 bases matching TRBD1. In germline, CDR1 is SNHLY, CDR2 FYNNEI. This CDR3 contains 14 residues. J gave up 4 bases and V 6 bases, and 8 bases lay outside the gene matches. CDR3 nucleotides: TGTGCCAGCAGAACAGGACAGGGTGGGTACGAGCAGTACTTC. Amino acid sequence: CASRTGQGGYEQYF.

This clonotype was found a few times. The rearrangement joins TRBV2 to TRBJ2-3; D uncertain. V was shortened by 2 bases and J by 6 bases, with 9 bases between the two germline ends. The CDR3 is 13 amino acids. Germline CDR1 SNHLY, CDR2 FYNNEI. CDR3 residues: CASSEQARDTQYF. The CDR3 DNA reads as TGTGCCAGCAGTGAACAAGCCCGGGATACGCAGTATTTT.

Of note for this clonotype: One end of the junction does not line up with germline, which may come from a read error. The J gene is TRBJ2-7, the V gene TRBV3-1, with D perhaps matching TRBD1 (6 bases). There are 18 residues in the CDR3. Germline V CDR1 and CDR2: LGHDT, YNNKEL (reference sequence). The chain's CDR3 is CVSSLYPPTGNNLYEQYF. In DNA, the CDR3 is TGTGTCAGCAGCCTCTATCCCCCTACAGGGAACAACCTCTACGAGCAGTACTTC.

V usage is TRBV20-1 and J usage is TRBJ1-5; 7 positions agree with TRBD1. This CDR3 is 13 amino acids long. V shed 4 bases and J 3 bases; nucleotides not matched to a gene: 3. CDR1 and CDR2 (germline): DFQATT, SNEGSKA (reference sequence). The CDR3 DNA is TGCAGTGCTATAGGGACAGCCAATCAGCCCCAGCATTTT. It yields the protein CSAIGTANQPQHF.

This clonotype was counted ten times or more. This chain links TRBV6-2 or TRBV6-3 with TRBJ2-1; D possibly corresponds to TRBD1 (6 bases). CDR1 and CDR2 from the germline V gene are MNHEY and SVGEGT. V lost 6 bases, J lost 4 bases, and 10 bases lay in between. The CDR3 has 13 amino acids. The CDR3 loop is CASRGGEYNEQFF. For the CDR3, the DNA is TGTGCCAGCAGAGGGGGAGAGTACAATGAGCAGTTCTTC.

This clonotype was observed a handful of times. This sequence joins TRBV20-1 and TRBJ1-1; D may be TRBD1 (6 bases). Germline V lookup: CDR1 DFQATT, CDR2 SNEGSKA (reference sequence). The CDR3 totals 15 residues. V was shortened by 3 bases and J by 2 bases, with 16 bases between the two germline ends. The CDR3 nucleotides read TGCAGTGCTAGTAAGGGCCGGGGGCACAACACTGAAGCTTTCTTT. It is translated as CSASKGRGHNTEAFF.

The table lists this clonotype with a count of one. Here the CDR3 reads CSARGQGLYNEQFF. CDR3 coding DNA: TGCAGTGCTAGAGGGCAGGGGCTCTACAATGAGCAGTTCTTC. The chain recombines TRBV20-1 with TRBJ2-1; TRBD1 might be the D (6 bases). Germline CDR1 and CDR2: DFQATT and SNEGSKA (reference sequence). V was pared by 1 base and J by 3 bases, with 10 bases between. The CDR3 consists of 14 residues.

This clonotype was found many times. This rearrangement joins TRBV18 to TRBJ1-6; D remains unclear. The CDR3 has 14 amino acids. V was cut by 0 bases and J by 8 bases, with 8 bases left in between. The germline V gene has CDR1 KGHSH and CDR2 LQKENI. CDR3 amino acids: CASSPPGLDSPLHF. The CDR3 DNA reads TGTGCCAGCTCACCACCGGGTTTGGATTCACCCCTCCACTTT. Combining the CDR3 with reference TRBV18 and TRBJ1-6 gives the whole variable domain NAGVMQNPRHLVRRRGQEARLRCSPMKGHSHVYWYRQLPEEGLKFMVYLQKENIIDESGMPKERFSAEFPKEGPSILRIQQVVRGDSAAYFCASSPPGLDSPLHFGNGTRLTVT.

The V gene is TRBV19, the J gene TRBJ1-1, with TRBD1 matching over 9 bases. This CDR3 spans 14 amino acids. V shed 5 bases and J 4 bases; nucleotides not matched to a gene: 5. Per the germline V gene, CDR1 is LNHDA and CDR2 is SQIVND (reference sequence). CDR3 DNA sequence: TGTGCCAGTAGTGCGGACAGGGGAGTCACTGAAGCTTTCTTT. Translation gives CASSADRGVTEAFF.

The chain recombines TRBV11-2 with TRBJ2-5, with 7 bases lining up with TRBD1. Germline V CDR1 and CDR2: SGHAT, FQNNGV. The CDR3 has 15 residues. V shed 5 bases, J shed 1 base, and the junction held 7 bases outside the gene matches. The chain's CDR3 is CASSNDRETQETQYF. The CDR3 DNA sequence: TGTGCCAGCAGCAACGACAGGGAGACCCAAGAGACCCAGTACTTC. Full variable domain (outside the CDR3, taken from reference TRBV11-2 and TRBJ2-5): EAGVAQSPRYKIIEKRQSVAFWCNPISGHATLYWYQQILGQGPKLLIQFQNNGVVDDSQLPKDRFSAERLKGVDSTLKIQPAKLEDSAVYLCASSNDRETQETQYFGPGTRLLVL.

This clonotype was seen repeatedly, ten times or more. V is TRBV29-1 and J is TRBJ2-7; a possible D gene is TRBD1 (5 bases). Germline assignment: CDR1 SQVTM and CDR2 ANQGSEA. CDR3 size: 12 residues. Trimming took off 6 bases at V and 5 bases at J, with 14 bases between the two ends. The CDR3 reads CSVLYQGNEQYF. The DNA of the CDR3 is TGCAGCGTCCTTTACCAGGGCAACGAGCAGTACTTC.

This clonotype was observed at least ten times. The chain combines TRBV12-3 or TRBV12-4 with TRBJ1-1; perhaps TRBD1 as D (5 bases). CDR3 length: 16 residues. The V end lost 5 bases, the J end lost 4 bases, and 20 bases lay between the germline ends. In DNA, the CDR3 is TGTGCCAGCAGTCCACTTGGGACTCTAGTCGGCACTGAAGCTTTCTTT. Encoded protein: CASSPLGTLVGTEAFF.

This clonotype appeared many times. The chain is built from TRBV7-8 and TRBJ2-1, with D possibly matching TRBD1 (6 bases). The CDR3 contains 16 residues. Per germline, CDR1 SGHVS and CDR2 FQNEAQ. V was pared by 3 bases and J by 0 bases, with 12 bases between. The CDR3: CASSLPIGGSYNEQFF. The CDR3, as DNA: TGTGCCAGCAGCTTGCCCATAGGGGGCTCCTACAATGAGCAGTTCTTC.

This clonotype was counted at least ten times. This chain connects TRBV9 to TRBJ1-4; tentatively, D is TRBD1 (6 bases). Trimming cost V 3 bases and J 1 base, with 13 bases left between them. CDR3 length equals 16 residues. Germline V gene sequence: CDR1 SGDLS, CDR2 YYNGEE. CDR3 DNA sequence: TGTGCCAGCAGCGAATATCCGGGACAAACTAATGAAAAACTGTTTTTT. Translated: CASSEYPGQTNEKLFF.

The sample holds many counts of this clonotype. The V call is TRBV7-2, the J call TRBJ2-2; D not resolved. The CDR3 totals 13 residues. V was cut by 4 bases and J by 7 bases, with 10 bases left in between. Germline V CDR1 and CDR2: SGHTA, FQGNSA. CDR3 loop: CASSWPVVGELFF. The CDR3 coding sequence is TGTGCCAGCAGCTGGCCTGTCGTCGGGGAGCTGTTTTTT.

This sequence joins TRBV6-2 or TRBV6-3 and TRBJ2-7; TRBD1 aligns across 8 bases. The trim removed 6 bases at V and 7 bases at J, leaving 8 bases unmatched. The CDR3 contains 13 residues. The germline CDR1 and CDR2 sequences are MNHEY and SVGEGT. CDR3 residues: CASRRQGLWEQYF. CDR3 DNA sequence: TGTGCCAGCAGAAGACAGGGGTTGTGGGAGCAGTACTTC.

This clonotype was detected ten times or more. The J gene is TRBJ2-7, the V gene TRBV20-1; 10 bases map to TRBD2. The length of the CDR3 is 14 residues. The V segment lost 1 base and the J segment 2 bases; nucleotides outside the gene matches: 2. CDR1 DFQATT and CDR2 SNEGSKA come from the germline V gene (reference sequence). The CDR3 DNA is TGCAGTGCTAGAGGACTAGCGGGCCCCTACGAGCAGTACTTC. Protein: CSARGLAGPYEQYF.

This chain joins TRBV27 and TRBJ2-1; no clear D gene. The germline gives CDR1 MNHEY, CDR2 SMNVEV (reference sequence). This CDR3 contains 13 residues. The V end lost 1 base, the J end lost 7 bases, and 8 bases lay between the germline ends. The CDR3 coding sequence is TGTGCCAGCAGTTTATTTACCGGGAATGAGCAGTTCTTC. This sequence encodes CASSLFTGNEQFF.

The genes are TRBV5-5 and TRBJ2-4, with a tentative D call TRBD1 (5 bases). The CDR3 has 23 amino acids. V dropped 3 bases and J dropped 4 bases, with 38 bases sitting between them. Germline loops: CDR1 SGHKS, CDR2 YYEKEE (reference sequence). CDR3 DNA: TGTGCCAGCAGCTCGAGCCCCGAAAAAGGGGCCATCGGTCCCCGGGCCCGGAAAAACATTCAGTACTTC. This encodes CASSSSPEKGAIGPRARKNIQYF.

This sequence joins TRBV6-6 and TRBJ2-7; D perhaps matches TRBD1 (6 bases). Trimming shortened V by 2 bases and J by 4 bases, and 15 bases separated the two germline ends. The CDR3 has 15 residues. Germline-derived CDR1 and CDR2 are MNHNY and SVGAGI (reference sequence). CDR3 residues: CASSYTVTGSYEQYF. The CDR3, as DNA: TGTGCCAGCAGTTACACGGTAACAGGGAGTTACGAGCAGTACTTC.

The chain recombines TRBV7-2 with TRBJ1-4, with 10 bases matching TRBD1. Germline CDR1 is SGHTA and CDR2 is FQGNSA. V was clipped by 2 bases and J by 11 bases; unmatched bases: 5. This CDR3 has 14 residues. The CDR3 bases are TGTGCCAGCAGCTTAAGGGGACAGGGGACGAAACTGTTTTTT. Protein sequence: CASSLRGQGTKLFF.

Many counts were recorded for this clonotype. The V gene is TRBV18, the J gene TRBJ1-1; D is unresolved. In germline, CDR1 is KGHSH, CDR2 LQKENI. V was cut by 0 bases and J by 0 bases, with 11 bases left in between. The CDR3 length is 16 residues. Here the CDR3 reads CASSPPAFMLNTEAFF. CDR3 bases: TGTGCCAGCTCACCACCGGCGTTTATGCTGAACACTGAAGCTTTCTTT.